Sequencing of this TCR beta chain was carried out in a study of monozygotic twins with inflammatory bowel disease. Study outcomes and limitations: On the inverse Simpson index, IBD patients scored lower for TCRbeta diversity than healthy co-twins.

The team made cDNA by running eight separate reactions for each sample. PCR of TCRalpha and TCRbeta cDNA was nested, with two rounds of 16 and 9 cycles. TCRdb reworked the 5' RACE reads into one entry per CDR3 protein, no DNA. The sample table sets out about 210,000 distinct CDR3 sequences. With respect to this clonotype: Its antigen is not identified.

Germline V gene lookup returns CDR1 SEHNR and CDR2 FQNEAQ (reference sequence). CDR3 size: 12 residues. Sequencing was carried out using blood. The receptor's source is a human donor with ulcerative colitis or Crohn's disease, or a healthy co-twin of an affected twin (not recorded which). The gene calls are TRBV7-9 and TRBJ1-1; TCRdb returns TRBD1, unconfirmable since there is no DNA. The CDR3 loop is CASSPGESEAFF. The full variable domain, with the rest looked up from reference TRBV7-9 and TRBJ1-1, is DTGVSQNPRHKITKRGQNVTFRCDPISEHNRLYWYRQTLGQGPEFLTYFQNEAQLEKSRLLSDRFSAERPKGSFSTLEIQRTEQGDSAMYLCASSPGESEAFFGQGTRLTVV.